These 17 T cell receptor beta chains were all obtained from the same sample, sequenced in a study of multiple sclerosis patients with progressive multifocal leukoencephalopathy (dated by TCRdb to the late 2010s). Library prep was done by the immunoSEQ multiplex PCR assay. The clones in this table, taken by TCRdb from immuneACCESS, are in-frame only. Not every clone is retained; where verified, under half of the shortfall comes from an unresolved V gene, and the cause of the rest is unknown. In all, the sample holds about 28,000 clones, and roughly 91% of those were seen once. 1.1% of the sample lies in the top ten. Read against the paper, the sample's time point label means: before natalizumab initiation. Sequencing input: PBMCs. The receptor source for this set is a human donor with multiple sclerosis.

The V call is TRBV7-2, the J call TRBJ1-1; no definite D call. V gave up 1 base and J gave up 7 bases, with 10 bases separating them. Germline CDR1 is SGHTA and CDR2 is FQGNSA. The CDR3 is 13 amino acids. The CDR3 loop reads CASSLEAGYEAFF. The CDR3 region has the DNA TGTGCCAGCAGCTTAGAGGCGGGCTATGAAGCTTTCTTT.

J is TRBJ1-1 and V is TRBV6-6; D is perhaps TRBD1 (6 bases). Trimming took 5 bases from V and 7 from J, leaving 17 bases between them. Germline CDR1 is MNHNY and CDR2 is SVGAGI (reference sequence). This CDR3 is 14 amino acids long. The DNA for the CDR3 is TGTGCCAGCAGTCCAGGGACAAACTCCTATGAAGCTTTCTTT. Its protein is CASSPGTNSYEAFF.

The CDR3 sequence is CASSLQGAFLSGYTF. CDR3 bases: TGTGCCAGCAGCTTGCAGGGGGCGTTTCTGAGTGGCTACACCTTC. The chain combines TRBV5-5 with TRBJ1-2, with 8 bases that match TRBD1. The CDR3 runs to 15 residues. V lost 1 base and J lost 7; bases outside the gene matches: 9. CDR1 and CDR2 (germline): SGHKS, YYEKEE (reference sequence). The entire variable domain, with the rest obtained from reference TRBV5-5 and TRBJ1-2, is as follows: DAGVTQSPTHLIKTRGQQVTLRCSPISGHKSVSWYQQVLGQGPQFIFQYYEKEERGRGNFPDRFSARQFPNYSSELNVNALLLGDSALYLCASSLQGAFLSGYTFGSGTRLTVV.

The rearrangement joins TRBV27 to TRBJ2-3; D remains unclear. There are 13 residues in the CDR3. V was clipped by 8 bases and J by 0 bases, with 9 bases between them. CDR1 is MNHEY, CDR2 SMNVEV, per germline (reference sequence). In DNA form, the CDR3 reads TGTGCCAGCGGGCCGATTAGCACAGATACGCAGTATTTT. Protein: CASGPISTDTQYF.

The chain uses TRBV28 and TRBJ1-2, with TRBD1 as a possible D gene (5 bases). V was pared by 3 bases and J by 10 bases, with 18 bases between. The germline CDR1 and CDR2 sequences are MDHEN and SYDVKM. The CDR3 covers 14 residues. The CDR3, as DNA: TGTGCCAGCAGTTTGTCTAAGGATGGGGGGTTCTACACCTTC. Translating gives CASSLSKDGGFYTF.

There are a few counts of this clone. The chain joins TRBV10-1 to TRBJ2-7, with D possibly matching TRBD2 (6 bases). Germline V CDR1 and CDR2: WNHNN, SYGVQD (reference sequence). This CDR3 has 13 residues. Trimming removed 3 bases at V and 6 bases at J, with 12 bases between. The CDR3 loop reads CASSEGEVGEQYF. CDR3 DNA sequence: TGCGCCAGCAGTGAAGGGGAGGTGGGCGAGCAGTACTTC.

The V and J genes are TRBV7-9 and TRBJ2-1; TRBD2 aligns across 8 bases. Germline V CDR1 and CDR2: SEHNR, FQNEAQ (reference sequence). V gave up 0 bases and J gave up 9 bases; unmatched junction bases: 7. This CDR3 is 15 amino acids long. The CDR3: CASSLADGGAGEQFF. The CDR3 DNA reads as TGTGCCAGCAGCTTAGCGGACGGGGGGGCCGGTGAGCAGTTCTTC.

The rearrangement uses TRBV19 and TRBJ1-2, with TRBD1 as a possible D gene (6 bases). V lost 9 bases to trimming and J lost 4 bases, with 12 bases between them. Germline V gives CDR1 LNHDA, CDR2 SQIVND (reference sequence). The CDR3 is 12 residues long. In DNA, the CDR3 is TGTGCCAGCGGACAGTCAACCTATGGCTACACCTTC. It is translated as CASGQSTYGYTF.

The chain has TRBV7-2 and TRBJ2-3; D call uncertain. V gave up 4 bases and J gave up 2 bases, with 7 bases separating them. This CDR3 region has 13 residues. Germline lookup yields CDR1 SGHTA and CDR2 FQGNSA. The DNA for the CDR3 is TGTGCCAGCAGCTCCTACACCACAGATACGCAGTATTTT. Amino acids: CASSSYTTDTQYF. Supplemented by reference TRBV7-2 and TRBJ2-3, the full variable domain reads GAGVSQSPSNKVTEKGKDVELRCDPISGHTALYWYRQSLGQGLEFLIYFQGNSAPDKSGLPSDRFSAERTGGSVSTLTIQRTQQEDSAVYLCASSSYTTDTQYFGPGTRLTVL.

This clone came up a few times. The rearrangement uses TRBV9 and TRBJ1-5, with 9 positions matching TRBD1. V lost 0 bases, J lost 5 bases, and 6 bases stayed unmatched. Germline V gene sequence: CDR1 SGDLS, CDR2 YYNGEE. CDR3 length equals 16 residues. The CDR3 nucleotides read TGTGCCAGCAGCGTAGGAGCCGGGACAGGGTATCAGCCCCAGCATTTT. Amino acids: CASSVGAGTGYQPQHF.

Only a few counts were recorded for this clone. The CDR3 loop is CAISLSTEPYTIYF. The CDR3 nucleotides are TGTGCCATCAGTTTGTCGACTGAGCCTTACACCATATATTTT. The genes are TRBV10-3 and TRBJ1-3; D remains unclear. The CDR3 extends over 14 amino acids. Trimming took off 5 bases at V and 8 bases at J, with 16 bases between the two ends. The germline V gene has CDR1 ENHRY and CDR2 SYGVKD.

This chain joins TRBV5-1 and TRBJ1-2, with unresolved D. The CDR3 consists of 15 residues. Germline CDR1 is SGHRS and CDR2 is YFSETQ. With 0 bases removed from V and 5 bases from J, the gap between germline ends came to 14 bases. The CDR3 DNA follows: TGCGCCAGCAGCTTGGAGCCAGCGAACCCATATGGCTACACCTTC. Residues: CASSLEPANPYGYTF.

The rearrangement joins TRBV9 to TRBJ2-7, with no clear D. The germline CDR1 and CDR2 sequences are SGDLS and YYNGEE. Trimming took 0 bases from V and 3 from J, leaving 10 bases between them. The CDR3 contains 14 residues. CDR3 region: CASSVGQANYEQYF. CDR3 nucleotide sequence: TGTGCCAGCAGCGTAGGACAAGCTAACTACGAGCAGTACTTC. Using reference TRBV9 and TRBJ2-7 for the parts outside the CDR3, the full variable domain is DSGVTQTPKHLITATGQRVTLRCSPRSGDLSVYWYQQSLDQGLQFLIQYYNGEERAKGNILERFSAQQFPDLHSELNLSSLELGDSALYFCASSVGQANYEQYFGPGTRLTVT.

In DNA form, the CDR3 reads TGTGCCAGCAGCCAAGACCATCGACAAAAGACCTACGAGCAGTACTTC. This codes for CASSQDHRQKTYEQYF. V is TRBV4-2 and J is TRBJ2-5; D unresolved. The DNA matches TRBJ2-7 better at its end, which makes the J call doubtful. The CDR3 runs 16 residues. In germline, CDR1 is LGHNA, CDR2 YNFKEQ.

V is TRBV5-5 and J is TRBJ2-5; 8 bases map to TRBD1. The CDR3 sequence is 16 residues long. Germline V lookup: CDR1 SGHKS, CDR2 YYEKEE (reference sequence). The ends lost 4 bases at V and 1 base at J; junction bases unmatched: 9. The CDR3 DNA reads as TGTGCCAGCAGCAGGACTCAGGGGGCGGGCCAAGAGACCCAGTACTTC. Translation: CASSRTQGAGQETQYF. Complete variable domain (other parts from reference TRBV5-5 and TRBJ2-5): DAGVTQSPTHLIKTRGQQVTLRCSPISGHKSVSWYQQVLGQGPQFIFQYYEKEERGRGNFPDRFSARQFPNYSSELNVNALLLGDSALYLCASSRTQGAGQETQYFGPGTRLLVL.

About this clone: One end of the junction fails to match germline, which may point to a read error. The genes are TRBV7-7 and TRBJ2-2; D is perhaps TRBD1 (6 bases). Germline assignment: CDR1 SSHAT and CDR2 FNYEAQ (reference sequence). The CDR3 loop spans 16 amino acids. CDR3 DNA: TGTGCTAGCAGCTTATCCGGGACATCCCTCACCGGGGAGCTGTTTTTT. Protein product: CASSLSGTSLTGELFF.

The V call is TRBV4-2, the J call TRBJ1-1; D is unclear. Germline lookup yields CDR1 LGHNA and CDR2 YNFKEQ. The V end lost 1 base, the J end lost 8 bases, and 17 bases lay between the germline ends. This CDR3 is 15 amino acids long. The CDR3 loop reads CASSQVGRAMEEAFF. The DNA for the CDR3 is TGTGCCAGCAGCCAAGTCGGCCGGGCCATGGAAGAAGCTTTCTTT.